This is a list of T cell receptor beta chains from one sample in a study of blood T cell repertoires in COVID-19. The assay was immunoSEQ multiplex PCR, and TCRdb's table has in-frame clones only and misses some. The sample lists about 220,000 clones, 82% occurring once. Specimen: PBMCs or T cells enriched from blood (not recorded which). These receptors came from a woman aged 60-75 years who had recovered from COVID-19. Each CDR3 is given without its conserved first and last residue.

TRBV29-1,SVGRPYGQGNTEAF
TRBV7-3,ASSLSSRDTDTQY
TRBV7-3,ASTQTGTGGKAGELF
TRBV5-7,ASSSPKGQGDEQY
TRBV7-9,ASSRDRADQPQH
TRBV7-3,ASSLTLDKTEAF
TRBV29-1,SVGTGNSYEQY
TRBV6-5,ASSSPVGYT
TRBV19,ASSDERSSPLH
TRBV5-1,ASSLTGQNTEAF
TRBV14,ASSQKPGQGDEEQY
TRBV19,ASTEGRTSSGNTIY
TRBV5-1,ASSPQRSQTSTDTQY
TRBV7-2,ASSFQNSGNTIY
TRBV5-6,ASSFYRGIGEAF
TRBV19,ASTRGINQPQH